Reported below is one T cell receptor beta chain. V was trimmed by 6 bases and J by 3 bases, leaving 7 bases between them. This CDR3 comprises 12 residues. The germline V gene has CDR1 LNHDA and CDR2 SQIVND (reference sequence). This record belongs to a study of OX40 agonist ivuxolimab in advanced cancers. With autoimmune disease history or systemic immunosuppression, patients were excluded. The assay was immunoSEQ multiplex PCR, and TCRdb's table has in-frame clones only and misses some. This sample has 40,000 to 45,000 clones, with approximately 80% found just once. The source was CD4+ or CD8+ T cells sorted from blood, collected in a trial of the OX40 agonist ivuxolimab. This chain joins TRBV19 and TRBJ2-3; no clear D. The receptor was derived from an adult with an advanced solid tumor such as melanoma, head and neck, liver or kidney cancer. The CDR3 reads CASSRGTDTQYF. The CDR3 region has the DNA TGTGCCAGTAGCCGTGGAACAGATACGCAGTATTTT.